These 9 T cell receptor beta chains share one sample of origin, sequenced in a study of pediatric ulcerative colitis. This table comes from immunoSEQ multiplex PCR, and its TCRdb copy is limited to in-frame clones, with some not included. There are about 22,000 clones in the sample; approximately 74% occur only once, and about a sixth lies in the top ten. Rectal tissue came from one to two pinch biopsies taken at colonoscopy. Sequences were obtained from gut tissue. Receptors were obtained from a boy younger than 18 with severe ulcerative colitis.

This sequence joins TRBV5-4 and TRBJ2-3; no firm D call. The germline CDR1 and CDR2 sequences are SGHNT and YYREEE (reference sequence). V was shortened by 5 bases and J by 4 bases, with 20 bases between the two germline ends. The CDR3 totals 16 residues. CDR3 region: CASSSGNPGSADTQYF. DNA for the CDR3: TGTGCCAGCAGTTCAGGTAACCCGGGTAGTGCAGATACGCAGTATTTT.

The rearrangement uses TRBV6-1 and TRBJ2-7; TRBD1 aligns across 10 bases. The CDR3 runs to 14 residues. V was clipped by 7 bases and J by 6 bases; unmatched bases: 9. Germline V CDR1 and CDR2: MNHNS, SASEGT. CDR3 bases: TGTGCCAGCAAGTCGGGACAGGGGAATGGCGAGCAGTACTTC. This sequence encodes CASKSGQGNGEQYF.

In DNA, the CDR3 is TGTGCCAGCAGCTTGAACAGGAGCTCCTACGAGCAGTACTTC. The encoded protein is CASSLNRSSYEQYF. The chain employs TRBV5-4 and TRBJ2-7; TRBD1 is a possible D gene (5 bases). CDR1 SGHNT and CDR2 YYREEE come from the germline V gene (reference sequence). The CDR3 consists of 14 residues. The V gene lost 1 base and the J gene lost 0 bases, with 8 bases spanning the gap.

The V and J genes are TRBV5-5 and TRBJ1-6; 7 positions match TRBD1. V was pared by 3 bases and J by 3 bases, with 12 bases of the junction left unmatched. Germline CDR1 and CDR2: SGHKS and YYEKEE (reference sequence). CDR3 length: 18 amino acids. This chain's CDR3 is CASSSPTGRGIYNSPLHF. The DNA of the CDR3 is TGTGCCAGCAGCTCCCCGACAGGGAGGGGAATCTATAATTCACCCCTCCACTTT.

V gene TRBV7-2 combines with J gene TRBJ2-7, with a tentative D call TRBD1 (6 bases). The V and J ends lost 4 bases and 1 base respectively, with 11 bases between them. Looked up from germline, CDR1 is SGHTA and CDR2 is FQGNSA. CDR3 size: 14 residues. The CDR3 sequence: CASSSPRGSYEQYF. The CDR3 DNA reads TGTGCCAGCAGCTCCCCCAGGGGATCCTACGAGCAGTACTTC. The variable domain in full, completed from reference TRBV7-2 and TRBJ2-7, reads GAGVSQSPSNKVTEKGKDVELRCDPISGHTALYWYRQSLGQGLEFLIYFQGNSAPDKSGLPSDRFSAERTGGSVSTLTIQRTQQEDSAVYLCASSSPRGSYEQYFGPGTRLTVT.

The genes are TRBV6-6 and TRBJ2-1, with D hard to call. Germline V CDR1 and CDR2: MNHNY, SVGAGI (reference sequence). CDR3 length: 13 residues. Deletions cut 5 bases from V and 4 bases from J, with 9 bases between. The CDR3 spells CASSPAGYNEQFF. CDR3 nucleotides: TGTGCCAGCAGTCCGGCCGGGTACAATGAGCAGTTCTTC.

This chain links TRBV5-1 with TRBJ1-2; D gene ambiguous. CDR1 is SGHRS, CDR2 YFSETQ, per germline. V was clipped by 0 bases and J by 4 bases, with 16 bases between them. The CDR3 has 16 amino acids. CDR3 loop: CASSLEILGIPYGYTF. CDR3 bases: TGCGCCAGCAGCTTGGAGATTTTGGGGATACCCTATGGCTACACCTTC.

The V and J genes are TRBV7-8 and TRBJ1-1; D not certain. V was pared by 0 bases and J by 1 base, with 3 bases between. The CDR3 covers 13 residues. Per the germline V gene, CDR1 is SGHVS and CDR2 is FQNEAQ. The CDR3 region is CASSLARNTEAFF. The CDR3 nucleotides read TGTGCCAGCAGCTTAGCCCGGAACACTGAAGCTTTCTTT.

The chain couples TRBV6-1 to TRBJ1-3; D remains unclear. The CDR3 contains 12 residues. Trimming took off 0 bases at V and 6 bases at J, with 3 bases between the two ends. Looked up from germline, CDR1 is MNHNS and CDR2 is SASEGT. CDR3: CASSEALNTIYF. CDR3 coding DNA: TGTGCCAGCAGTGAAGCACTAAACACCATATATTTT.